This T cell receptor (beta chain) came from a study of CXCR3-negative and CXCR3-positive naive CD8 T cells. CDR3 length: 16 amino acids. The TRB cDNA libraries were prepared by 5' RACE with UMI labels. Each CDR3 protein gets one entry in TCRdb, which reprocessed the 5' RACE reads and gives no DNA. This sample contains over 70,000 distinct CDR3 sequences. The authors gated naive CD8+ T cells as CD45RO-CCR7+CD27+CD95-. The TCR originated in a human donor in good health. Some clones in this sample may be carry-over from other donors' samples. This chain joins TRBV12-3 or TRBV12-4 and TRBJ2-7; without DNA, the TCRdb call of TRBD1 cannot be checked. The sequenced sample consisted of naive CXCR3- CD8+ T cells from blood. The subset was: CD45RO-CCR7+CD27+CD95- naive CD8+ T cells lacking CXCR3 (TNR3-). Here the CDR3 reads CASSTRDRGTTYEQYF.